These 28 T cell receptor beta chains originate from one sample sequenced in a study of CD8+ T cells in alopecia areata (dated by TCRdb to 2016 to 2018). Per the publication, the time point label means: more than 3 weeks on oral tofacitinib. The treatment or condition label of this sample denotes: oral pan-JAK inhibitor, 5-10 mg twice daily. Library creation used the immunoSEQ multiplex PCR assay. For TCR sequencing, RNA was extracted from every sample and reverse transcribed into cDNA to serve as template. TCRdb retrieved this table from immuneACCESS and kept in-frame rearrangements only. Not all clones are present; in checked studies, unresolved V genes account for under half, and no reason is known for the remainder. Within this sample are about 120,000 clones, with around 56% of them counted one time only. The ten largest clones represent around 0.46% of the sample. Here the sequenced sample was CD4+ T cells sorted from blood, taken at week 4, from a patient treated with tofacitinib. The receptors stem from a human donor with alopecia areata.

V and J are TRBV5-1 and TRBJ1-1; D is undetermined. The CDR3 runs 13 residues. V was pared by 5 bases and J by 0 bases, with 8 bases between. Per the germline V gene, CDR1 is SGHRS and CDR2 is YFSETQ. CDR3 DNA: TGCGCCAGCAGTAGAATATTGAACACTGAAGCTTTCTTT. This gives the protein CASSRILNTEAFF.

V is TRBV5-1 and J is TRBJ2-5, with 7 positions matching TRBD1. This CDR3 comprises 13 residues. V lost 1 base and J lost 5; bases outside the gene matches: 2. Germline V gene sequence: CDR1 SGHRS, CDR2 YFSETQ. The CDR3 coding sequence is TGCGCCAGCAGCTTGACAGGGGTGGAGACCCAGTACTTC. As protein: CASSLTGVETQYF.

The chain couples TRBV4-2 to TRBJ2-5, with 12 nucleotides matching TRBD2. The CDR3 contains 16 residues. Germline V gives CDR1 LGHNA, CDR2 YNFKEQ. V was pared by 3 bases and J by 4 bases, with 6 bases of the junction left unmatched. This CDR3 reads CASSHPTTSGRETQYF. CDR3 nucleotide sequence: TGTGCCAGCAGCCACCCAACGACTAGCGGGAGAGAGACCCAGTACTTC.

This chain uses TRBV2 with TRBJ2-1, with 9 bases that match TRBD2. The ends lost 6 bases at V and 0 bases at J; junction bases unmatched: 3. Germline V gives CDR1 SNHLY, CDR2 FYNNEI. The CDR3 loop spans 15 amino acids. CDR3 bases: TGTGCCAGCAGCCGGACTAGCGACTCCTACAATGAGCAGTTCTTC. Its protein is CASSRTSDSYNEQFF.

The CDR3 nucleotides are TGCGCCAGCAGCTTGGCCCCCCTGGGCAATCAGCCCCAGCATTTT. Translating it yields CASSLAPLGNQPQHF. This sequence joins TRBV5-1 and TRBJ1-5, with D hard to call. Trimming pared 0 bases from V and 2 bases from J, leaving 9 bases between. This CDR3 has 15 residues. Per germline, CDR1 SGHRS and CDR2 YFSETQ.

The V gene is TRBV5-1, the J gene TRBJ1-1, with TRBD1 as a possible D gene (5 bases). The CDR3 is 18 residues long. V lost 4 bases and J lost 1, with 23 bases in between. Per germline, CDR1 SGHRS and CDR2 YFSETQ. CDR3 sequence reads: CASSLLSPLGGRNTEAFF. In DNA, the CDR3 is TGCGCCAGCAGCCTGTTGTCCCCACTCGGGGGTCGGAACACTGAAGCTTTCTTT. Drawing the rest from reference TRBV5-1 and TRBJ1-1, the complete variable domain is KAGVTQTPRYLIKTRGQQVTLSCSPISGHRSVSWYQQTPGQGLQFLFEYFSETQRNKGNFPGRFSGRQFSNSRSEMNVSTLELGDSALYLCASSLLSPLGGRNTEAFFGQGTRLTVV.

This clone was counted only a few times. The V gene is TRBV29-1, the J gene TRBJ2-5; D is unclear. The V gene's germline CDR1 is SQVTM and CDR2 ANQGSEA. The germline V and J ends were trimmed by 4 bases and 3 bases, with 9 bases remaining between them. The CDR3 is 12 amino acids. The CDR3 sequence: CSVAWGKETQYF. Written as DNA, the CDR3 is TGCAGCGTTGCCTGGGGTAAAGAGACCCAGTACTTC.

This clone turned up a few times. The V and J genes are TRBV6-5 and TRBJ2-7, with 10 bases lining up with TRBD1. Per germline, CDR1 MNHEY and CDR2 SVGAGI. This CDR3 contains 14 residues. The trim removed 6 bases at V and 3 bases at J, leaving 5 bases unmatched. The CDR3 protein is CASSPGTGVYEQYF. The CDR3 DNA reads TGTGCCAGCAGCCCCGGGACAGGGGTCTACGAGCAGTACTTC.

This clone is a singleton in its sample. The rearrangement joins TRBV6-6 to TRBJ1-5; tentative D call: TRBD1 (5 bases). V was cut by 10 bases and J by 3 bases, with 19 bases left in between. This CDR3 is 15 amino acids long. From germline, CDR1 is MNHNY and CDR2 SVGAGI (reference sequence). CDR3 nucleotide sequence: TGTGCCACCCACGAAAGGACACCATACAATCAGCCCCAGCATTTT. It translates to CATHERTPYNQPQHF.

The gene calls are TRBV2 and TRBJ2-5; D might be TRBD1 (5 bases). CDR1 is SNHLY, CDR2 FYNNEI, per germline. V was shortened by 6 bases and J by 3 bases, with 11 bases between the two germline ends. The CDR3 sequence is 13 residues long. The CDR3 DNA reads TGTGCCAGCAGCTACGACAGTGAAGAGACCCAGTACTTC. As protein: CASSYDSEETQYF.

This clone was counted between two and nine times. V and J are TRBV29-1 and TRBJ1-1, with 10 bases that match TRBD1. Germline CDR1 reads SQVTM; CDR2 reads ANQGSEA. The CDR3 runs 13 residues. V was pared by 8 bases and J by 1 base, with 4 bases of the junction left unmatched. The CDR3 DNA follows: TGCAGCATACGGACAGGGGGGAACACTGAAGCTTTCTTT. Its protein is CSIRTGGNTEAFF.

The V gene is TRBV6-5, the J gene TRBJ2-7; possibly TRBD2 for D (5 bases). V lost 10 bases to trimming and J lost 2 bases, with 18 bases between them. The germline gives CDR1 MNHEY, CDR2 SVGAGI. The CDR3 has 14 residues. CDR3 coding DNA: TGTGCCACCCACCGGGGTAGCCCAGCCTACGAGCAGTACTTC. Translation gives CATHRGSPAYEQYF.

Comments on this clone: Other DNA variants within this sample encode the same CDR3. The CDR3 DNA reads TGTGCCAGCAGCAGTTATAATTCACCCCTCCACTTT. Translation: CASSSYNSPLHF. The gene calls are TRBV5-6 and TRBJ1-6; D remains ambiguous. CDR3 length: 12 residues. Per germline, CDR1 SGHDT and CDR2 YYEEEE. The V gene lost 4 bases and the J gene lost 4 bases, with 3 bases spanning the gap.

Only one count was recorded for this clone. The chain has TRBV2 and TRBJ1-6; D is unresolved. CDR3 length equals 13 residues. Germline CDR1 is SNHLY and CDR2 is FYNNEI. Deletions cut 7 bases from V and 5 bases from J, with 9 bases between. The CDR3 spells CASTDTHNSPLHF. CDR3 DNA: TGTGCCAGCACCGACACCCATAATTCACCCCTCCACTTT.

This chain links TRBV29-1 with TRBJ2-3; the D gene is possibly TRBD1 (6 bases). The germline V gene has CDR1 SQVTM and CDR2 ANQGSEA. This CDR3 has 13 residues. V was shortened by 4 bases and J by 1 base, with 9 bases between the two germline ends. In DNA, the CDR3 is TGCAGCGTTGTTCGACAGGGCACAGATACGCAGTATTTT. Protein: CSVVRQGTDTQYF.

In DNA, the CDR3 is TGCAGCGTTGGTGGGGACAGGGATGACTATGGCTACACCTTC. It specifies CSVGGDRDDYGYTF. The V call is TRBV29-1, the J call TRBJ1-2, with 9 bases aligning to TRBD1. The CDR3 contains 14 residues. From germline, CDR1 is SQVTM and CDR2 ANQGSEA. With V trimmed by 4 bases and J by 3 bases, 6 bases remained unmatched.

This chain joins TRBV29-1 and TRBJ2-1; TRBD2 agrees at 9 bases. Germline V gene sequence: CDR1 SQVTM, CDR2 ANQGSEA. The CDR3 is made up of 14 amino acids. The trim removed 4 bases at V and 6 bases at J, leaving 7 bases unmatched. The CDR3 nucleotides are TGCAGCGTTGCAACCGGGACTAGCATCAATGAGCAGTTCTTC. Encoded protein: CSVATGTSINEQFF.

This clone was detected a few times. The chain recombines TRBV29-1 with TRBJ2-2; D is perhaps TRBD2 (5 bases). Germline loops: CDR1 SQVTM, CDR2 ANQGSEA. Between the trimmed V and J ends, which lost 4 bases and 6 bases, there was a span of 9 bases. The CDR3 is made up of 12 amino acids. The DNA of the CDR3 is TGCAGCGTTGGAGAGGGCGCCGGGGAGCTGTTTTTT. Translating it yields CSVGEGAGELFF.

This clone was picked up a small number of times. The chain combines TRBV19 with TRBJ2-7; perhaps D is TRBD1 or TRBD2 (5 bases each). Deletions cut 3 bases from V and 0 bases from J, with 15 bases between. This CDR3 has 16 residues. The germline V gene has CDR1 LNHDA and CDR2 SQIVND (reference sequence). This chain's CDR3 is CASSILGEFRSYEQYF. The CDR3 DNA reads TGTGCCAGTAGTATTTTAGGGGAGTTCCGCTCCTACGAGCAGTACTTC.

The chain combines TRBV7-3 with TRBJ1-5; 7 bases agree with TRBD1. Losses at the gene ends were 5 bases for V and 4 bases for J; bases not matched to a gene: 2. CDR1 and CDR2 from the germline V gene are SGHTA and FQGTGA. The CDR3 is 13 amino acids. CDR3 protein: CASSLQGNQPQHF. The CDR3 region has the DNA TGTGCCAGCAGCCTACAGGGGAATCAGCCCCAGCATTTT. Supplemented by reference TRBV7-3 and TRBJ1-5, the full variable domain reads GAGVSQTPSNKVTEKGKYVELRCDPISGHTALYWYRQSLGQGPEFLIYFQGTGAADDSGLPNDRFFAVRPEGSVSTLKIQRTERGDSAVYLCASSLQGNQPQHFGDGTRLSIL.

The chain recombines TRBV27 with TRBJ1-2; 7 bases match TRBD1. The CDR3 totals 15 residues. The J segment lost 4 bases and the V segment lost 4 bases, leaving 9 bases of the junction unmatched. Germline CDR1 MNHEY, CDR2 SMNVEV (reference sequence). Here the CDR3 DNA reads TGTGCCAGCAGTTCCACTGGAGGGGGCGCCTATGGCTACACCTTC. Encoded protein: CASSSTGGGAYGYTF.

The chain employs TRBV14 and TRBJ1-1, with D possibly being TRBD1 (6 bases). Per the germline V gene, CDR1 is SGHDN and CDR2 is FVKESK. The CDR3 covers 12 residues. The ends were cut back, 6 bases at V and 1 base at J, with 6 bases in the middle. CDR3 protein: CASRQGNTEAFF. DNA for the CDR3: TGTGCCAGCAGACAGGGGAACACTGAAGCTTTCTTT.

CDR3 sequence: CASSSSNYGYTF. The CDR3 bases are TGTGCCAGCAGCTCATCTAACTATGGCTACACCTTC. This rearrangement joins TRBV7-9 to TRBJ1-2; the D is unclear. Trimming left V 4 bases short and J 0 bases short, with 3 bases between. The germline V gene has CDR1 SEHNR and CDR2 FQNEAQ (reference sequence). The CDR3 sequence is 12 residues long. Full variable domain (rest looked up from reference TRBV7-9 and TRBJ1-2): DTGVSQNPRHKITKRGQNVTFRCDPISEHNRLYWYRQTLGQGPEFLTYFQNEAQLEKSRLLSDRFSAERPKGSFSTLEIQRTEQGDSAMYLCASSSSNYGYTFGSGTRLTVV.

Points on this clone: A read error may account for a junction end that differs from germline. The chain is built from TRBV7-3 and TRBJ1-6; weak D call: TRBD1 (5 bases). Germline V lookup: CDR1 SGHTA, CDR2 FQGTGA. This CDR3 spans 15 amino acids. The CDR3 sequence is CASSLTGPYNSPLHF. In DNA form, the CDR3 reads TGTGCCAGCAGCCTAACGGGACCTTATAATTCACCCCTCCACTTT. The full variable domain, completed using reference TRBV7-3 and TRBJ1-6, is GAGVSQTPSNKVTEKGKYVELRCDPISGHTALYWYRQSLGQGPEFLIYFQGTGAADDSGLPNDRFFAVRPEGSVSTLKIQRTERGDSAVYLCASSLTGPYNSPLHFGNGTRLTVT.

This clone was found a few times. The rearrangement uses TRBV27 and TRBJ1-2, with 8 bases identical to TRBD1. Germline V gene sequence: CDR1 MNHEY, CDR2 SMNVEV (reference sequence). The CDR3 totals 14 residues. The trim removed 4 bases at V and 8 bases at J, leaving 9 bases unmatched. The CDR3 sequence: CASSSLGQVWGYTF. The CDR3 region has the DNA TGTGCCAGCAGTTCCCTGGGACAGGTCTGGGGCTACACCTTC.

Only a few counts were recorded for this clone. The CDR3 protein is CASSLTGYEQYF. Here the CDR3 DNA reads TGTGCCAGCAGCTTGACAGGCTACGAGCAGTACTTC. The genes are TRBV7-3 and TRBJ2-7, with D possibly matching TRBD1 (6 bases). This CDR3 spans 12 amino acids. The ends were cut back, 3 bases at V and 3 bases at J, with 6 bases in the middle. Germline lookup yields CDR1 SGHTA and CDR2 FQGTGA.

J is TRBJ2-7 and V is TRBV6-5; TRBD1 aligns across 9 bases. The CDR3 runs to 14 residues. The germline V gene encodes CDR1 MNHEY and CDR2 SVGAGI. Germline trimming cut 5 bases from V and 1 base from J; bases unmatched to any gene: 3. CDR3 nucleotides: TGTGCCAGCAGTCAGGGACAGGGATCCTACGAGCAGTACTTC. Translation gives CASSQGQGSYEQYF.

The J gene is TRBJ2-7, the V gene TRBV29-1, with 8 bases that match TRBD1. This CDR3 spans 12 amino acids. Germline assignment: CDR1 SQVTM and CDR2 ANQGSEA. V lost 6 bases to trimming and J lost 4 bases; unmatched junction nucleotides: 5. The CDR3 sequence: CSVQGARYEQYF. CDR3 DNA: TGCAGCGTCCAGGGGGCGCGGTACGAGCAGTACTTC.